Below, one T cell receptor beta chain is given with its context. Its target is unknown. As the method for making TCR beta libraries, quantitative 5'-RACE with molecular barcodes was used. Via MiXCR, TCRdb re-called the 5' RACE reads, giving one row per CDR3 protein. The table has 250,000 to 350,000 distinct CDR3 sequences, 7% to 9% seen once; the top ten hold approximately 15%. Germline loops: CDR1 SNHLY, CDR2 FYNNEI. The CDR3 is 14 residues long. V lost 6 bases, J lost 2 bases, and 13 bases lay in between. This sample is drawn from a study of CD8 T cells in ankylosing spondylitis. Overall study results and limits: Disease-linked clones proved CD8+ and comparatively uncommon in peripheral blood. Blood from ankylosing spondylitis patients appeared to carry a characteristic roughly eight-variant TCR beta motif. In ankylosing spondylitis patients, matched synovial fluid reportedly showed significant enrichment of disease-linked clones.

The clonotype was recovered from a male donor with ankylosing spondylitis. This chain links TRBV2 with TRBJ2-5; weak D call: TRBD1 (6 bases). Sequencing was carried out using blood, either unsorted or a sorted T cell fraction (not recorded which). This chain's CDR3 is CASSHVGQQETQYF. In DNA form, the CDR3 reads TGTGCCAGCAGCCACGTGGGACAACAAGAGACCCAGTACTTC. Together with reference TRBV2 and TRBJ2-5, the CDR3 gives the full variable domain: EPEVTQTPSHQVTQMGQEVILRCVPISNHLYFYWYRQILGQKVEFLVSFYNNEISEKSEIFDDQFSVERPDGSNFTLKIRSTKLEDSAMYFCASSHVGQQETQYFGPGTRLLVL.